This TCR beta chain was recovered during a study of radiation and T cells in renal cell carcinoma. At the level of the study: Nephrectomy followed 15 Gy stereotactic body radiation by 4 weeks. Study-level findings and limits: From baseline, blood top tumor clonotypes peaked at 2 weeks post-radiation.

As for time point: baseline pretreatment blood. The treatment was: 15 Gy SBRT to primary tumor, nephrectomy 4 weeks later. CDR1 SGHVS and CDR2 FNYEAQ come from the germline V gene. This CDR3 is 13 amino acids long. The ends lost 1 base at V and 7 bases at J; junction bases unmatched: 3. Sequencing used immunoSEQ multiplex PCR; TCRdb keeps in-frame clones, though not all of them. The data show tens of thousands of clones, over 65% seen once. On this clone: Its target is not known.

Source: blood, taken from a patient whose treatment included radiotherapy and nephrectomy. The rearrangement joins TRBV7-6 to TRBJ1-2; 7 nucleotides agree with TRBD1. The receptor was isolated from a man between 60 and 70 years old with renal cell carcinoma. The CDR3 protein is CASSLVRQGGYTF. DNA for the CDR3: TGTGCCAGCAGCTTAGTTAGACAGGGTGGCTACACCTTC.